The 4 T cell receptor beta chains below were found in one sample sequenced in a study of CD8 T cells in Susac syndrome. An amount of RNA that ranged from roughly 0.5 to 1 ug was reverse transcribed with random hexamers. TCRdb passed the immunoSEQ multiplex PCR reads through MiXCR, listing each CDR3 protein once. The top ten hold just over 0.5% of the sample, which has about 80,000 distinct CDR3 sequences, about 91% seen once. Specimen: CD8+ T cells from PBMCs. Receptors were obtained from a human donor with multiple sclerosis.

The rearrangement uses TRBV27 and TRBJ2-1, with TRBD1 matching over 10 bases. This CDR3 has 15 residues. The J segment lost 7 bases and the V segment lost 4 bases, leaving 7 bases of the junction unmatched. Per germline, CDR1 MNHEY and CDR2 SMNVEV (reference sequence). CDR3 amino acids: CASSWGTGVENEQFF. The CDR3 DNA is TGTGCCAGCAGTTGGGGGACAGGGGTGGAAAATGAGCAGTTCTTC.

The chain carries TRBV20-1 and TRBJ2-5; D is possibly TRBD1 (5 bases). This CDR3 has 12 amino acids. The germline V gene encodes CDR1 DFQATT and CDR2 SNEGSKA (reference sequence). V was trimmed by 5 bases and J by 2 bases, leaving 9 bases between them. This chain's CDR3 is CSAWGPQETQYF. The CDR3 nucleotides are TGCAGTGCTTGGGGCCCTCAAGAGACCCAGTACTTC.

This sequence joins TRBV4-3 and TRBJ2-7; the D gene is possibly TRBD1 (5 bases). The CDR3 sequence is 14 residues long. Trimming removed 0 bases from V and 3 bases from J, with 9 bases in between. Germline CDR1 LGHNA, CDR2 YSLEER. The CDR3 nucleotides read TGCGCCAGCAGCCAAGACCGGCAGGGCTACGAGCAGTACTTC. It codes for CASSQDRQGYEQYF.

The V and J genes are TRBV27 and TRBJ1-1; TRBD1 might be the D (5 bases). Germline V gives CDR1 MNHEY, CDR2 SMNVEV (reference sequence). The CDR3 length is 14 residues. Trimming removed 2 bases from V and 4 bases from J, with 11 bases in between. The CDR3 nucleotides read TGTGCCAGCAGTTTACTCCAGGGCGGCACTGAAGCTTTCTTT. This translates into CASSLLQGGTEAFF.